This TCR beta chain was recovered during a study of vaccination and CD4 T cells after COVID-19. Study context: Diagnosis preceded the drawing of post-COVID samples by a median roughly 96 days (range 35 to 161). Post-vaccine sampling followed dose two by a median about 69 days (range 14 to 241). Study-level points and caveats: Convalescent patient numbers were relatively low, with no early post-infection timepoints.

To note about this clonotype: Its matching antigen is unknown.

Described treatment: approximately 11-day PBMC culture with coronavirus spike peptide pools or control peptides (ViraFEST assay). The Oncomine TCR Beta short-read assay sequenced DNA from cultured CD4+ T cells. Genomic DNA extraction was carried out from cultured CD4+ T cells. TCRdb used MiXCR to reprocess the PCR reads, holding one entry per CDR3 protein. Here the sample spans fewer than 15,000 distinct CDR3 sequences, 45% to 65% being singletons. Germline V gene sequence: CDR1 KGHSH, CDR2 LQKENI. V gave up 0 bases and J gave up 3 bases, with 5 bases separating them. CDR3 length equals 13 residues. The specimen sequenced was CD4+ T cells from blood, cultured in vitro. The TCR originated in a human donor who had recovered from COVID-19. This chain connects TRBV18 to TRBJ1-2, with D possibly matching TRBD1 (5 bases). CDR3 in DNA: TGTGCCAGCTCACCACCGGGGGACTATGGCTACACCTTC. This translates into CASSPPGDYGYTF.